Reported below is one TCR beta chain. Its antigen has not been determined. Base qualities were left out, and no much larger clone turns up one base away. The data were obtained in a study of blood T cell repertoires in COVID-19 (dated by TCRdb to 2019 to 2021). Some background on the complete study: Collaborator samples came from the United States, Italy and Spain and covered acute and convalescent phases of COVID-19. A de-identified subject ID, COVID-19 status, age in years and sex were almost always included in the sample metadata. Where available, HLA class I and class II types were taken from metadata supplied by the sample provider and were not determined by assay-based typing. The samples were drawn from two sources: the first 160 participants of the ongoing ImmuneRACE study, and some 1,300 subjects contributed by 6 global collaborators. Subjects who had been exposed to COVID-19, were actively infected with it, or had recovered from it provided the deeply sampled blood TCRbeta repertoires that made up the dataset. The prospective study material was composed of cDNA or gDNA derived from T cells, B-cell-depleted T cells, or PBMCs. A freely available public database, intended as a resource for researchers studying the immune response to SARS-CoV-2, is where the repertoires were released. Overall study outcomes, separate from this receptor: Clinical and demographic metadata were provided uncurated, with the amount varying by source and participant.

The immunoSEQ Assay, a bias-controlled multiplex PCR, was used to amplify TCRbeta CDR3 regions from genomic DNA. Regarding the original processing steps: Within the assay, amplification of reference gene primers was used to estimate how many nucleated cells each sample contained. To quantify the absolute abundance of each unique TCRbeta CDR3 rearrangement, sequence reads were collapsed and filtered. For each sample, productive Simpson clonality was calculated by taking the square root of Simpson's diversity index across productive rearrangements. The clones in this table, taken by TCRdb from immuneACCESS, are in-frame only. Not every clone is retained; where verified, under half of the shortfall comes from an unresolved V gene, and the cause of the rest is unknown. V and J calls and clone size are given by that table; D and trimming were obtained from the DNA. The sample contains about 88,000 clones, 87% of them found a single time. Jointly, the top ten make up 15% of the sample.

Collaborating institutions collected whole blood in K2EDTA tubes following their own protocols. For TCRbeta analysis, collaborator samples were shipped as frozen whole blood, as isolated PBMCs, or as DNA extracted from either sample type. The receptor was derived from a male donor with acute or convalescent COVID-19. The sample consisted of peripheral blood.

Here the CDR3 is given as CASSPSETGGKDYTF. The DNA sequence is as follows: TGTGCCAGCTCACCATCCGAGACAGGGGGTAAGGACTACACCTTC. The chain is encoded by TRBV18 joined to TRBJ1-2, with 9 middle bases fitting TRBD1. The CDR3 goes from the cysteine to the phenylalanine over 15 residues. Only the CDR3 region is kept as DNA, spanning 45 bases read in frame from base 1. Looking up the germline V gene yields CDR1 KGHSH and CDR2 LQKENI. The germline V end is reduced by 2 bases and the J end by 10 bases; junction bases left unmatched: 11.